This record covers a single T cell receptor beta chain. Antigen unknown. The junction departs from germline at one end; a sequencing error may be responsible. Germline V CDR1 and CDR2: LNHNV, YYDKDF (reference sequence). The length of the CDR3 is 16 residues. The record originates from a study of CD8 T cells in ankylosing spondylitis. Findings and caveats of the study: Several highly homologous variants made up a TCR beta motif that seemed to typify ankylosing spondylitis blood.

Quantitative 5'-RACE was performed with molecular barcodes, and it yielded the TCR beta libraries. TCRdb fed the 5' RACE reads into MiXCR, producing one record per CDR3 protein. The data contain about 390,000 distinct CDR3 sequences, approximately 20% of them seen just once; the ten biggest clones take up approximately 16%. Sequenced sample: blood, either unsorted or a sorted T cell fraction (not recorded which). This receptor was obtained from a male donor with ankylosing spondylitis. The chain employs TRBV15 and TRBJ2-2, with D possibly called TRBD1 or TRBD2 (5 bases each). The CDR3 loop reads CATSRGSQANTGEPFF. CDR3 in DNA: TGTGCCACCAGCAGAGGGTCACAGGCCAACACCGGGGAGCCGTTTTTT. The full variable domain, with the rest looked up from reference TRBV15 and TRBJ2-2, is DAMVIQNPRYQVTQFGKPVTLSCSQTLNHNVMYWYQQKSSQAPKLLFHYYDKDFNNEADTPDNFQSRRPNTSFCFLDIRSPGLGDTAMYLCATSRGSQANTGEPFFGEGSRLTVL.